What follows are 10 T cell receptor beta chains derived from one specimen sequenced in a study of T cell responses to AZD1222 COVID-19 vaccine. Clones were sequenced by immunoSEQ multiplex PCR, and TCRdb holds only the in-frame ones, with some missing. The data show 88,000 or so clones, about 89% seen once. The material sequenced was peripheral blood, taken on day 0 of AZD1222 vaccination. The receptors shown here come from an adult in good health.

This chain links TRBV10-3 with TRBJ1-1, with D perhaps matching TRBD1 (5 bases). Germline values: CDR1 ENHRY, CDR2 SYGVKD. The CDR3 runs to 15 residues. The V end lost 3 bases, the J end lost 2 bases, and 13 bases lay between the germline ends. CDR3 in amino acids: CAISELGGANTEAFF. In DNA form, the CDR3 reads TGTGCCATCAGTGAATTGGGTGGGGCTAACACTGAAGCTTTCTTT.

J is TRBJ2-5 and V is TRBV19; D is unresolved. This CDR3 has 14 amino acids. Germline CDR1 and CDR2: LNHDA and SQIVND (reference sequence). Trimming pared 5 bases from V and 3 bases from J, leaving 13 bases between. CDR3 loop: CASSFHPEEETQYF. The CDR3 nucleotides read TGTGCCAGTAGTTTCCATCCAGAAGAAGAGACCCAGTACTTC.

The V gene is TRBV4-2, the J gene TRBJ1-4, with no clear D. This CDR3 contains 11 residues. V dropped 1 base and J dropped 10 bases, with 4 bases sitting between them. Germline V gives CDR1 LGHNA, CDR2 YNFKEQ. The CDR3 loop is CASSQAGKLFF. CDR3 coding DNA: TGTGCCAGCAGCCAAGCGGGAAAACTGTTTTTT.

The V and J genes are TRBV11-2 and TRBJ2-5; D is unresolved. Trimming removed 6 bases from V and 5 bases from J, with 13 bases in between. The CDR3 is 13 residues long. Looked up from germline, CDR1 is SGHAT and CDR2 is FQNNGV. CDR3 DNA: TGTGCCAGCAGTGTGGACCTATGGGAGACCCAGTACTTC. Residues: CASSVDLWETQYF.

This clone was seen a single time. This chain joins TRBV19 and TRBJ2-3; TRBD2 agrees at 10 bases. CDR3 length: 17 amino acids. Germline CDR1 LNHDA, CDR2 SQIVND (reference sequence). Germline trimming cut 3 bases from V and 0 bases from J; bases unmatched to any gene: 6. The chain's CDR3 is CASSITLAGSSTDTQYF. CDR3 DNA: TGTGCCAGTAGTATTACACTAGCGGGATCGAGCACAGATACGCAGTATTTT.

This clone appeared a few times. CDR3 DNA: TGTGCCAGCACGGTGACTAGCGCCTACGGGGAGCTGTTTTTT. Translating it yields CASTVTSAYGELFF. The rearrangement joins TRBV2 to TRBJ2-2, with TRBD2 matching over 8 bases. This CDR3 is 14 amino acids long. V gave up 7 bases and J gave up 7 bases; unmatched junction bases: 8. Germline CDR1 SNHLY, CDR2 FYNNEI.

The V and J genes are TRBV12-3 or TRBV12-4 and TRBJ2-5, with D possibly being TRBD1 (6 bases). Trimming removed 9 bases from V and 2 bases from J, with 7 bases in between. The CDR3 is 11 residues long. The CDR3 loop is CASGQQETQYF. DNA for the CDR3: TGTGCCAGTGGACAGCAAGAGACCCAGTACTTC.

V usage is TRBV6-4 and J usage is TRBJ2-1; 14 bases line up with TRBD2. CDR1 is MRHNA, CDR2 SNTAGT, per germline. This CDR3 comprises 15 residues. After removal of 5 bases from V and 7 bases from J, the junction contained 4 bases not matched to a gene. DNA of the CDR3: TGTGCCAGCAGTCCCGGACTAGCGGGAGGTAATGAGCAGTTCTTC. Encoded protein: CASSPGLAGGNEQFF.

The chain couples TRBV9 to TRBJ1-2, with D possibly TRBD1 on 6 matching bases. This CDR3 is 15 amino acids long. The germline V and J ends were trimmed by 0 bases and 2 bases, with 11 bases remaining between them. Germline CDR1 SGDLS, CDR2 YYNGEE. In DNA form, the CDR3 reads TGTGCCAGCAGCGTAGCCGGGACAAGCAACTATGGCTACACCTTC. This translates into CASSVAGTSNYGYTF.

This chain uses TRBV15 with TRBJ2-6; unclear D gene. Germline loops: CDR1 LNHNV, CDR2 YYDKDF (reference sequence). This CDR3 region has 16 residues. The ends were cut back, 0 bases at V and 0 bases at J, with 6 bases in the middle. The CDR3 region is CATSREGGSGANVLTF. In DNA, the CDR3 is TGTGCCACCAGCAGAGAAGGTGGCTCTGGGGCCAACGTCCTGACTTTC.